A selection of T cell receptor beta chains follows, all from one sample in a study of early T cells in non-severe SARS-CoV-2 infection. TCRdb re-analysed the 5' RACE reads in MiXCR, keeping a single row per CDR3 protein. The sample lists under 80,000 distinct CDR3 sequences; under 15% were seen once. The source material was whole blood. These receptors were taken from an adult who was a healthcare worker with PCR-confirmed SARS-CoV-2 infection or an uninfected control (not recorded which). The CDR3 runs from the conserved cysteine through the conserved F or W. Each record gives: V gene, clone size, CDR3 protein. Size is stated for part of the rows, as once, few or many counts, or as a class when the clone is expanded.

V gene: TRBV6-2/TRBV6-3
clone size: .
CDR3 protein: CASCRAGRYEQYF

V gene: TRBV21-1
clone size: .
CDR3 protein: CASSKRRNSNSPLHF

V gene: TRBV3-2
clone size: .
CDR3 protein: CASSKKEGNQPQHF

V gene: TRBV13
clone size: few
CDR3 protein: CASSLVGDGASGANVLTF

V gene: TRBV7-2
clone size: many
CDR3 protein: CASSRDMNTEAFF

V gene: TRBV29-1
clone size: few
CDR3 protein: CSTTGGAGDTQYF

V gene: TRBV28
clone size: few
CDR3 protein: CASSSGTGGYEQYF

V gene: TRBV5-1
clone size: many
CDR3 protein: CASRRGGELFF

V gene: TRBV4-1
clone size: few
CDR3 protein: CASSQVGTGGHTIYF

V gene: TRBV20-1
clone size: .
CDR3 protein: CSARGDSSYNEQFF

V gene: TRBV5-1
clone size: .
CDR3 protein: CASSLSRPSSGNTIYF

V gene: TRBV6-6
clone size: many
CDR3 protein: CASTTGPRGSYNEQFF

V gene: TRBV5-1
clone size: .
CDR3 protein: CASSGSGTTQETQYF

V gene: TRBV7-6
clone size: few
CDR3 protein: CASSLGAPREKLFF

V gene: TRBV13
clone size: few
CDR3 protein: CASSFVGLGGYEQYF

V gene: TRBV20-1
clone size: many
CDR3 protein: CSAMRPSGGLETQYF

V gene: TRBV14
clone size: .
CDR3 protein: CASNQGKPDIQETQYF

V gene: TRBV11-3
clone size: few
CDR3 protein: CASSPSGANTGELFF

V gene: TRBV12-5
clone size: few
CDR3 protein: CASSVGEADTQYF

V gene: TRBV3-1
clone size: few
CDR3 protein: CASSQEGSGGADEQFF

V gene: TRBV4-1
clone size: medium-sized
CDR3 protein: CASSQDRDPNQPQHF

V gene: TRBV3-1
clone size: .
CDR3 protein: CASSQGSVVAEAFF

V gene: TRBV20-1
clone size: many
CDR3 protein: CSAPDFRRNEKLFF

V gene: TRBV6-5
clone size: many
CDR3 protein: CASSPTGGGTDTQYF

V gene: TRBV7-8
clone size: .
CDR3 protein: CASRYTGDRDSTEAFF

V gene: TRBV7-2
clone size: many
CDR3 protein: CASSLVASGGAGAQYF

V gene: TRBV19
clone size: .
CDR3 protein: CASTSGEGVGNQPQHF

V gene: TRBV5-1
clone size: .
CDR3 protein: CASSLGGTGGYNEQFF

V gene: TRBV6-2/TRBV6-3
clone size: many
CDR3 protein: CASSLRAYEQYF

V gene: TRBV5-1
clone size: many
CDR3 protein: CASSLKALMNSPLHF

V gene: TRBV29-1
clone size: medium-sized
CDR3 protein: CSVGSGTGVYEQYF

V gene: TRBV5-4
clone size: few
CDR3 protein: CASSLGDPDTQYF

V gene: TRBV15
clone size: many
CDR3 protein: CATSAYRGGGTEAFF

V gene: TRBV4-3
clone size: many
CDR3 protein: CASSQDNRDDEQYF

V gene: TRBV20-1
clone size: .
CDR3 protein: CSAFRDRAKTQYF

V gene: TRBV20-1
clone size: .
CDR3 protein: CSAYPTATYEQYF

V gene: TRBV19
clone size: few
CDR3 protein: CASSIRTGTGELFF

V gene: TRBV29-1
clone size: .
CDR3 protein: CSVVSGSEPNQPQHF

V gene: TRBV4-1
clone size: many
CDR3 protein: CASSQDSLAGVETQYF

V gene: TRBV27
clone size: few
CDR3 protein: CASSLSVDSEAFF

V gene: TRBV9
clone size: few
CDR3 protein: CASSVEGNTEAFF

V gene: TRBV24-1
clone size: .
CDR3 protein: CATSDNRGGTDTQYF

V gene: TRBV12-3/TRBV12-4
clone size: few
CDR3 protein: CASSPSGQGAYEQYF

V gene: TRBV5-1
clone size: .
CDR3 protein: CASSPRSVTGTEAFF

V gene: TRBV11-2
clone size: many
CDR3 protein: CASSMGLNEQFF

V gene: TRBV5-1
clone size: many
CDR3 protein: CASSTGGGLNTEAFF

V gene: TRBV14
clone size: many
CDR3 protein: CASSQGPGQTKSSYNSPLHF

V gene: TRBV5-6
clone size: once
CDR3 protein: CASSLTLTVGGNTIYF

V gene: TRBV12-3/TRBV12-4
clone size: .
CDR3 protein: CASSPDRVGEQFF

V gene: TRBV20-1
clone size: .
CDR3 protein: CSATPGLAVYEQYF

V gene: TRBV29-1
clone size: few
CDR3 protein: CSVGVDIQETQYF

V gene: TRBV20-1
clone size: many
CDR3 protein: CSARDSGASNTGELFF

V gene: TRBV7-9
clone size: .
CDR3 protein: CASSLEILEEVRTEAFF

V gene: TRBV7-9
clone size: many
CDR3 protein: CAGGFGELFF

V gene: TRBV20-1
clone size: many
CDR3 protein: CSASSIPGVRTDTQYF

V gene: TRBV6-5
clone size: .
CDR3 protein: CASSYDYITQYF

V gene: TRBV3-1
clone size: .
CDR3 protein: CASSQGPRVDTQYF

V gene: TRBV3-1
clone size: many
CDR3 protein: CASSQDPWGQGYEQYF